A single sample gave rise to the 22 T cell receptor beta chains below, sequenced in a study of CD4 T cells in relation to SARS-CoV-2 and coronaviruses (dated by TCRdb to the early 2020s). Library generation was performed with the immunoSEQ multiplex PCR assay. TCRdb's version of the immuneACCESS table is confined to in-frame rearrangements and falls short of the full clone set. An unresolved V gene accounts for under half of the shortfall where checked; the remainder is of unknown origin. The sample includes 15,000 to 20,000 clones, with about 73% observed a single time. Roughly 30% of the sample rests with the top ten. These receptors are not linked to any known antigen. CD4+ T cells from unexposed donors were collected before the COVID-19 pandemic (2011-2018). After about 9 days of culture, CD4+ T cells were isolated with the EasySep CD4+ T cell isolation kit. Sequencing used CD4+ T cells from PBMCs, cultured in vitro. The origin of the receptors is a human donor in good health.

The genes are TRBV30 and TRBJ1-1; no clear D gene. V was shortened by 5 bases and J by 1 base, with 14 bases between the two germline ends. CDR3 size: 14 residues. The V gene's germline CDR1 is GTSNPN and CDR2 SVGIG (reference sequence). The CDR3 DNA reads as TGTGCCTGGGCTGTCGGACGGGGGAACACTGAAGCTTTCTTT. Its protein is CAWAVGRGNTEAFF.

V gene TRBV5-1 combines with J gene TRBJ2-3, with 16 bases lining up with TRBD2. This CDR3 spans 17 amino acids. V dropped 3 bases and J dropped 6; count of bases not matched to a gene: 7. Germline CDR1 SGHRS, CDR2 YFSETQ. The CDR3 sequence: CASSSGLAGGPGDTQYF. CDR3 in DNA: TGCGCCAGCAGCTCGGGACTAGCGGGAGGGCCGGGGGATACGCAGTATTTT. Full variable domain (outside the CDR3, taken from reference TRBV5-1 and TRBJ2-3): KAGVTQTPRYLIKTRGQQVTLSCSPISGHRSVSWYQQTPGQGLQFLFEYFSETQRNKGNFPGRFSGRQFSNSRSEMNVSTLELGDSALYLCASSSGLAGGPGDTQYFGPGTRLTVL.

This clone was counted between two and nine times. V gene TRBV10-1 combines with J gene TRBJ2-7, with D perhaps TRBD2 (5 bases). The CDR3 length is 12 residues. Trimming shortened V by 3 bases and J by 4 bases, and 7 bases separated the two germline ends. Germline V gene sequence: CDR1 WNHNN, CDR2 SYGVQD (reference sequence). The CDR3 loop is CASSDGGYEQYF. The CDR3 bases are TGCGCCAGCAGTGACGGAGGATACGAGCAGTACTTC.

The CDR3 sequence: CASSRSGAEQETQYF. CDR3 coding DNA: TGTGCCAGTAGTCGCTCTGGGGCAGAACAAGAGACCCAGTACTTC. This sequence joins TRBV19 and TRBJ2-5, with D possibly TRBD1 on 5 matching bases. The germline V gene has CDR1 LNHDA and CDR2 SQIVND (reference sequence). The CDR3 has 15 amino acids. With 5 bases removed from V and 2 bases from J, the gap between germline ends came to 15 bases.

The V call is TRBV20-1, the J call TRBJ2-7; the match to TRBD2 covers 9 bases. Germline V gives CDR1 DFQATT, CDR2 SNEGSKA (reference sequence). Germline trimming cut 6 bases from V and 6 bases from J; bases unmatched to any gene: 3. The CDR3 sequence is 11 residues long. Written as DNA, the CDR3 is TGCAGTGCCGCAGCGGGGGGCGAGCAGTACTTC. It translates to CSAAAGGEQYF.

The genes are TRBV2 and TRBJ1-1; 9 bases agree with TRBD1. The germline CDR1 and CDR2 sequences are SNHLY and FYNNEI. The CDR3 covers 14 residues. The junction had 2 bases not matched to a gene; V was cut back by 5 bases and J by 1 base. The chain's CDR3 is CASSLQGANTEAFF. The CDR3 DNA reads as TGTGCCAGCAGTTTACAGGGGGCGAACACTGAAGCTTTCTTT.

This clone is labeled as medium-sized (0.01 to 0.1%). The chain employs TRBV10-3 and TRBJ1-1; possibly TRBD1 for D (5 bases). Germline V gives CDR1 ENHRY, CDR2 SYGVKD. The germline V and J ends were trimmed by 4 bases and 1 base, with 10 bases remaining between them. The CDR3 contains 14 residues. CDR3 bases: TGTGCCATCAGTGCTGAGGGGCAGAACACTGAAGCTTTCTTT. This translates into CAISAEGQNTEAFF.

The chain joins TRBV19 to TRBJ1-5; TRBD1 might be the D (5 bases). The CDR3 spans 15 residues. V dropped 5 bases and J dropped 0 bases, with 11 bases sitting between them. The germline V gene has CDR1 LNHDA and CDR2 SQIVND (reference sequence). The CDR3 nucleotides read TGTGCCAGTAGTGGGGGAGGTAATAGCAATCAGCCCCAGCATTTT. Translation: CASSGGGNSNQPQHF.

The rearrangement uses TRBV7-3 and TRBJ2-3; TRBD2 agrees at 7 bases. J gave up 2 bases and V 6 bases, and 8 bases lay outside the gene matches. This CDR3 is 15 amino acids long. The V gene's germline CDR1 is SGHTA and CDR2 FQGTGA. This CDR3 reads CASSASLADTDTQYF. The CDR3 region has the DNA TGTGCCAGCAGTGCAAGCCTAGCGGACACAGATACGCAGTATTTT.

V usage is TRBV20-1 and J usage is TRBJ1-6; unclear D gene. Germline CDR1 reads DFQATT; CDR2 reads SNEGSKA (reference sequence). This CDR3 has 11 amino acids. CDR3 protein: CTAKERSPLHF. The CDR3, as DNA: TGCACCGCGAAGGAGAGGTCACCCCTCCACTTT.

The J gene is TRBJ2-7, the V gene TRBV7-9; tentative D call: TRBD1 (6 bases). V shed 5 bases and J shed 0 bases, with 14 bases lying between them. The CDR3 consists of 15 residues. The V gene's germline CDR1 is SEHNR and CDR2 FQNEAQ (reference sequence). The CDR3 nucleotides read TGTGCCAGCAGCACCACAGGGCCTTCCTCCTACGAGCAGTACTTC. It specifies CASSTTGPSSYEQYF.

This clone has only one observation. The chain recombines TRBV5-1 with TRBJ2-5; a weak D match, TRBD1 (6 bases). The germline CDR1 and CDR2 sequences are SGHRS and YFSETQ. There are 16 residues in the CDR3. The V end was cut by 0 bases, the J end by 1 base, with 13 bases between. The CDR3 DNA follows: TGCGCCAGCAGCTTGGTGGGTCTGGGGGCCCAAGAGACCCAGTACTTC. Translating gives CASSLVGLGAQETQYF.

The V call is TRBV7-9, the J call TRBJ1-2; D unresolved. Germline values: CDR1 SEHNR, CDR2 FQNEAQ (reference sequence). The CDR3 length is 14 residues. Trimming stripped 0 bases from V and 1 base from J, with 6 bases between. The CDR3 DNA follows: TGTGCCAGCAGCTTAGCAGGCCTTAACTATGGCTACACCTTC. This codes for CASSLAGLNYGYTF.

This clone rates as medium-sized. The CDR3 region has the DNA TGTGCCAGCAGTTCCCAAAGCTCCTACGAGCAGTACTTC. It yields the protein CASSSQSSYEQYF. V is TRBV27 and J is TRBJ2-7; no firm D call. With 4 bases removed from V and 0 bases from J, the gap between germline ends came to 7 bases. The germline V gene has CDR1 MNHEY and CDR2 SMNVEV (reference sequence). There are 13 residues in the CDR3.

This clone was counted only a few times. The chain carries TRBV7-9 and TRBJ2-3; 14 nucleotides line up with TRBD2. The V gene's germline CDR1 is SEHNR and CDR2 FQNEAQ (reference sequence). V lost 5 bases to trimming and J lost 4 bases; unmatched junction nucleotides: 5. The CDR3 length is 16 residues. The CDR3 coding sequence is TGTGCCAGCAGCACTGGACTAGCGGGAGGTGCAGATACGCAGTATTTT. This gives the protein CASSTGLAGGADTQYF. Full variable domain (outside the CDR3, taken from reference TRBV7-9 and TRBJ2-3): DTGVSQNPRHKITKRGQNVTFRCDPISEHNRLYWYRQTLGQGPEFLTYFQNEAQLEKSRLLSDRFSAERPKGSFSTLEIQRTEQGDSAMYLCASSTGLAGGADTQYFGPGTRLTVL.

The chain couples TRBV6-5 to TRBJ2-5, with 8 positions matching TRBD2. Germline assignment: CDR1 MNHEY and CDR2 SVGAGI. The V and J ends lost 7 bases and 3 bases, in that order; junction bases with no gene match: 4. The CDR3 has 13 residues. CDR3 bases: TGTGCCAGCATAGCGGGGCTTAAAGAGACCCAGTACTTC. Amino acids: CASIAGLKETQYF.

The DNA for the CDR3 is TGCGCCAGCAGCTCCAACCTGAACACTGAAGCTTTCTTT. Amino acids: CASSSNLNTEAFF. V usage is TRBV5-1 and J usage is TRBJ1-1; D is ambiguous. There are 13 residues in the CDR3. The germline gives CDR1 SGHRS, CDR2 YFSETQ. The germline V and J ends were trimmed by 3 bases and 0 bases, with 6 bases remaining between them.

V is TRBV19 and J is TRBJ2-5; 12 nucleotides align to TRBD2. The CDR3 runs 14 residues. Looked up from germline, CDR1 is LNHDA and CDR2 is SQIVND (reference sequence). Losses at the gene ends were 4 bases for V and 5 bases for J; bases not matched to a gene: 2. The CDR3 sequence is CASSRLAGAETQYF. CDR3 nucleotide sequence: TGTGCCAGTAGTAGACTAGCGGGAGCGGAGACCCAGTACTTC.

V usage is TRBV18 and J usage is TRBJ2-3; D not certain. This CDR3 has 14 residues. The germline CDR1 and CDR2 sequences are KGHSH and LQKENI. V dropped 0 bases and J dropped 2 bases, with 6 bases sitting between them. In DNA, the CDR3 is TGTGCCAGCTCACCACCGGATAACACAGATACGCAGTATTTT. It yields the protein CASSPPDNTDTQYF.

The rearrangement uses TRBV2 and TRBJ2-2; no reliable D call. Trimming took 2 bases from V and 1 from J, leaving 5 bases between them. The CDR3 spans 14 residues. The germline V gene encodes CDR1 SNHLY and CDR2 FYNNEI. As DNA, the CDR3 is TGTGCCAGCAGTGAATGGTGGAACACCGGGGAGCTGTTTTTT. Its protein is CASSEWWNTGELFF.

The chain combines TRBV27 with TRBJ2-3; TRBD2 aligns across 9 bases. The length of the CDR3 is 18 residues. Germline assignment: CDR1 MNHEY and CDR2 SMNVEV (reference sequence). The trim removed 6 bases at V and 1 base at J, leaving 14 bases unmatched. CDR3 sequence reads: CASRLVGTSSFGTDTQYF. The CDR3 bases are TGTGCCAGCAGACTAGTGGGGACTAGCTCCTTTGGCACAGATACGCAGTATTTT.

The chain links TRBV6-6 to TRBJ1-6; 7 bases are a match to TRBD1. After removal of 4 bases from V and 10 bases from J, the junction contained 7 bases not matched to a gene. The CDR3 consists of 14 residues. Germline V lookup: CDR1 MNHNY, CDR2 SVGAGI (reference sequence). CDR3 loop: CASSSQGRGSPLHF. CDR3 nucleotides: TGTGCCAGCAGTTCACAGGGGAGAGGGTCACCCCTCCACTTT.